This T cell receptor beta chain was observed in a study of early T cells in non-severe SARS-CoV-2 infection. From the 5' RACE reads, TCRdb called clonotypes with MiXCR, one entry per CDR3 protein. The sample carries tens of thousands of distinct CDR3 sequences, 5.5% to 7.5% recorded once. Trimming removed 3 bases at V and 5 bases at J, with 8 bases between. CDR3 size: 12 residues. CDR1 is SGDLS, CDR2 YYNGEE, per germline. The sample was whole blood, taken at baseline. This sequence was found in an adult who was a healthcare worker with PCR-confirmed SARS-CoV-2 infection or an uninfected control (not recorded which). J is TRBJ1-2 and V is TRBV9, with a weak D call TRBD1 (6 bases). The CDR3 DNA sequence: TGTGCCAGCAGCGGACAGGTTTATGGCTACACCTTC. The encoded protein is CASSGQVYGYTF.